One sample yielded the 8 T cell receptor beta chains listed below, sequenced in a study of blood T cell repertoires in COVID-19. Here immunoSEQ multiplex PCR was the method, and the copy in TCRdb shows in-frame clones only, minus some. The sample includes 180,000 or so clones, 89% of them seen just once. The sample was PBMCs or T cells enriched from blood (not recorded which). These receptors all stem from a woman aged 18-35 years who had recovered from COVID-19.

The chain has TRBV4-1 and TRBJ2-7, with a tentative D call TRBD2 (5 bases). Germline V gene lookup returns CDR1 MGHRA and CDR2 YSYEKL. This CDR3 contains 15 residues. V was pared by 2 bases and J by 3 bases, with 14 bases between. CDR3 sequence reads: CASSQRLLGGYEQYF. The CDR3 DNA follows: TGCGCCAGCAGCCAACGACTACTAGGAGGCTACGAGCAGTACTTC.

The rearrangement links TRBV24-1 to TRBJ2-1, with D tentatively TRBD1 (6 bases). Germline V gives CDR1 KGHDR, CDR2 SFDVKD. The CDR3 covers 13 residues. V dropped 7 bases and J dropped 5 bases, with 11 bases sitting between them. The CDR3 DNA reads TGTGCCACCAGCGACCCAGGGGACAATGAGCAGTTCTTC. It codes for CATSDPGDNEQFF.

CDR3 loop: CATSLRGSSLEGLFF. In DNA, the CDR3 is TGTGCCACCAGCCTACGTGGCTCCAGCCTTGAGGGACTGTTTTTT. V is TRBV15 and J is TRBJ1-4; D call uncertain. The CDR3 extends over 15 amino acids. Germline-derived CDR1 and CDR2 are LNHNV and YYDKDF (reference sequence). V was trimmed by 5 bases and J by 13 bases, leaving 23 bases between them.

The V call is TRBV18, the J call TRBJ2-3; 12 positions agree with TRBD2. There are 18 residues in the CDR3. Germline CDR1 KGHSH, CDR2 LQKENI. Losses at the gene ends were 3 bases for V and 2 bases for J; bases not matched to a gene: 9. CDR3 in DNA: TGTGCCAGCTCACCTATCGGACTAGCGGGGTCCCCCACAGATACGCAGTATTTT. It translates to CASSPIGLAGSPTDTQYF.

The chain couples TRBV5-1 to TRBJ2-7; 12 bases are shared with TRBD2. V gave up 4 bases and J gave up 0 bases; unmatched junction bases: 11. Per the germline V gene, CDR1 is SGHRS and CDR2 is YFSETQ. The CDR3 is 18 amino acids. CDR3: CASSRPASGRVNSYEQYF. CDR3 sequence (DNA): TGCGCCAGCAGCCGCCCGGCTAGCGGGAGGGTGAACTCCTACGAGCAGTACTTC.

In this sample, this clone turned up once. The chain links TRBV11-3 to TRBJ2-3; D may be TRBD1 (6 bases). Germline CDR1 reads SGHNT; CDR2 reads YENEEA. The CDR3 runs 14 residues. Trimming cost V 7 bases and J 0 bases, with 11 bases left between them. The CDR3 region is CASKRTASTDTQYF. The CDR3 DNA reads as TGTGCCAGCAAACGGACAGCTAGCACAGATACGCAGTATTTT.

The J gene is TRBJ2-7, the V gene TRBV28, with 9 bases that match TRBD1. This CDR3 contains 14 residues. With V trimmed by 8 bases and J by 2 bases, 7 bases remained unmatched. CDR1 and CDR2 from the germline V gene are MDHEN and SYDVKM. The CDR3 protein is CASVEQGAAYEQYF. For the CDR3, the DNA is TGTGCCAGCGTGGAACAGGGGGCCGCCTACGAGCAGTACTTC. The variable domain in full, completed from reference TRBV28 and TRBJ2-7, reads DVKVTQSSRYLVKRTGEKVFLECVQDMDHENMFWYRQDPGLGLRLIYFSYDVKMKEKGDIPEGYSVSREKKERFSLILESASTNQTSMYLCASVEQGAAYEQYFGPGTRLTVT.

The chain carries TRBV19 and TRBJ2-4; 7 bases line up with TRBD1. CDR3 size: 17 residues. Germline V CDR1 and CDR2: LNHDA, SQIVND (reference sequence). Losses at the gene ends were 11 bases for V and 1 base for J; bases not matched to a gene: 17. CDR3 bases: TGTGCCGTCCGGGACAGCGCCTTCCGAGGGGCCAAAAACATTCAGTACTTC. Protein sequence: CAVRDSAFRGAKNIQYF. The full variable domain, with the rest looked up from reference TRBV19 and TRBJ2-4, is DGGITQSPKYLFRKEGQNVTLSCEQNLNHDAMYWYRQDPGQGLRLIYYSQIVNDFQKGDIAEGYSVSREKKESFPLTVTSAQKNPTAFYLCAVRDSAFRGAKNIQYFGAGTRLSVL.